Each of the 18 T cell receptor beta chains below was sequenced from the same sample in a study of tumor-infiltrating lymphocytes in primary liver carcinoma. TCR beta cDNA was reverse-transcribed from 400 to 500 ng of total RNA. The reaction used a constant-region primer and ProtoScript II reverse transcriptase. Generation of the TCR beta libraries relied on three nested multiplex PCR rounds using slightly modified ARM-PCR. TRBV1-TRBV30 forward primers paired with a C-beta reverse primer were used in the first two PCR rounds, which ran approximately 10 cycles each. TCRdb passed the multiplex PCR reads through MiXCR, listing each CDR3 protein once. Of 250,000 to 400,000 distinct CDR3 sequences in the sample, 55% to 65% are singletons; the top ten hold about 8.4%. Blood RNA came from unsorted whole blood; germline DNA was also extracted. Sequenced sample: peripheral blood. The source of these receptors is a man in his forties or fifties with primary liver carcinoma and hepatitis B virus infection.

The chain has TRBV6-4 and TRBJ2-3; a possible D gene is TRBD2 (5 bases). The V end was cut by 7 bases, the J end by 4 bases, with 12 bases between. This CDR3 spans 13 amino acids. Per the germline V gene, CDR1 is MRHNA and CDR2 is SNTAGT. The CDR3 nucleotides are TGTGCCAGCATCATGGACTGGCCAGATACGCAGTATTTT. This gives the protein CASIMDWPDTQYF.

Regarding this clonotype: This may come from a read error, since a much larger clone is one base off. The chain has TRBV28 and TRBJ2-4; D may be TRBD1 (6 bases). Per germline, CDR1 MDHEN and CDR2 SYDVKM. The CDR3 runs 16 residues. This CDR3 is CTSSQPDSIAKNIQYF. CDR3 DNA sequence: TGTACCAGCAGTCAACCGGACAGTATAGCCAAAAACATTCAGTACTTC. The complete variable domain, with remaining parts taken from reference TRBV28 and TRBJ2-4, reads DVKVTQSSRYLVKRTGEKVFLECVQDMDHENMFWYRQDPGLGLRLIYFSYDVKMKEKGDIPEGYSVSREKKERFSLILESASTNQTSMYLCTSSQPDSIAKNIQYFGAGTRLSVL.

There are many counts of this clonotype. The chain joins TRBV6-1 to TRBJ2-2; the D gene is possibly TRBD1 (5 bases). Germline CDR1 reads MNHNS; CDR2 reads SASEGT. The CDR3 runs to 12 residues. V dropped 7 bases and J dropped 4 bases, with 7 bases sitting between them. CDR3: CASIQATGELFF. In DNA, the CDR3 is TGTGCCAGCATACAGGCCACCGGGGAGCTGTTTTTT.

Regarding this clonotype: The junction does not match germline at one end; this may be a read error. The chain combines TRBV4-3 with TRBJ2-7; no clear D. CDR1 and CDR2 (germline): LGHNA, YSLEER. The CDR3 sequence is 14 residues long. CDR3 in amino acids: CASRQVPGSYEQYF. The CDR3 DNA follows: TGCGCCAGCAGACAAGTTCCAGGCTCCTACGAGCAGTACTTC.

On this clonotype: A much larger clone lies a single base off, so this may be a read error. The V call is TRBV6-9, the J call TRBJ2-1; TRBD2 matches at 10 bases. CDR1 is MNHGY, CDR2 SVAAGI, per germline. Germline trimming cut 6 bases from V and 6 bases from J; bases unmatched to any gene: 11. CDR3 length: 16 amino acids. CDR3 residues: CASRVDKREGRNEQFF. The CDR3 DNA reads TGTGCCAGCAGGGTTGACAAGCGGGAGGGCCGCAATGAGCAGTTCTTC.

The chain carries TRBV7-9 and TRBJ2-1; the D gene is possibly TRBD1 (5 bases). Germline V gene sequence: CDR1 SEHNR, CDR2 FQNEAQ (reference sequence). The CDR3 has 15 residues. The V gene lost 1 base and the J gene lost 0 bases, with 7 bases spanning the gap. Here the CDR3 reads CASSLGGLSYNEQFF. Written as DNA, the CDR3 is TGTGCCAGCAGCTTAGGGGGCCTCTCCTACAATGAGCAGTTCTTC.

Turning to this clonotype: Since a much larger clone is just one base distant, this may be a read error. The CDR3 here is CASSEAFEGYEQYF. CDR3 coding DNA: TGTGCCAGCAGTGAAGCTTTCGAGGGCTACGAGCAGTACTTC. The gene calls are TRBV6-1 and TRBJ2-7; D may be TRBD2 (5 bases). The CDR3 loop spans 14 amino acids. The V gene's germline CDR1 is MNHNS and CDR2 SASEGT. The V end was cut by 0 bases, the J end by 3 bases, with 9 bases between.

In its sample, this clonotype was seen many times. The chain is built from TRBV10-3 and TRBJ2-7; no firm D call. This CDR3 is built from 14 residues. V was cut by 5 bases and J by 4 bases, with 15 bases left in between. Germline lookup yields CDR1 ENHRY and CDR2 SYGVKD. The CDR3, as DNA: TGTGCCATCAGTAAGACTGGGTCTGCGTACGAGCAGTACTTC. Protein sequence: CAISKTGSAYEQYF.

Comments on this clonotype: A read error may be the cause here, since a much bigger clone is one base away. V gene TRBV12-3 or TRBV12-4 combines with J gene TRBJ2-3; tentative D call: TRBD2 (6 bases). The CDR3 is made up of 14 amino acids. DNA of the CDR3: TGTGCCAGCAGGGGAGATACTAGCACAGATATGCAGTATTTT. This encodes CASRGDTSTDMQYF.

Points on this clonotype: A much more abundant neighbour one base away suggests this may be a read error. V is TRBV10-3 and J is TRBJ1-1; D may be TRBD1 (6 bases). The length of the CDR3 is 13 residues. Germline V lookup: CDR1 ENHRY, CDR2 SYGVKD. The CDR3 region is CASSRDTNTEVFF. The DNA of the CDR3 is TGTGCCTCGTCCCGGGACACGAACACTGAAGTTTTCTTT.

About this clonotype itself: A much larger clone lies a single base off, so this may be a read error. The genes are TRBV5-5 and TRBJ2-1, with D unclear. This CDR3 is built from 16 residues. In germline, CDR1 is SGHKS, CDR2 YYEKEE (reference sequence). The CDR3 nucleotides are TGTGCCAGCAACTTGGCCCAAAGGCTGCGATACAATGAGCAGTTCTTC. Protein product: CASNLAQRLRYNEQFF.

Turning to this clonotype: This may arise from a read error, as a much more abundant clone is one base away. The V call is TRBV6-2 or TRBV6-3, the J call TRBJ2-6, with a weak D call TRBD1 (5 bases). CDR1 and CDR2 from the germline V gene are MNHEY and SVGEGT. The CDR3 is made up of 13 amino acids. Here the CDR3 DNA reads TGTGCCAGAAGTTACTCGGGCCAGGGAGTCCTGACTTTC. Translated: CARSYSGQGVLTF.

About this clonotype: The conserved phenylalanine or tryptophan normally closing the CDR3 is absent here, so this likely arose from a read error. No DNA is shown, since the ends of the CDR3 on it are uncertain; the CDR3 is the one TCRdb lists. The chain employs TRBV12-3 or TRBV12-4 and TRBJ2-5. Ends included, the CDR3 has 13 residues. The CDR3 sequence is CASRHGHWETQYL.

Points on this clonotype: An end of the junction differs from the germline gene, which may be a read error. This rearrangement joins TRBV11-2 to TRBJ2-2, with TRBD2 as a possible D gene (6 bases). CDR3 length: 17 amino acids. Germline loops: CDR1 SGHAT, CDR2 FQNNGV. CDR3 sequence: CVSSLGSPSANTEELFF. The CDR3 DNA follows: TGTGTCAGCAGCTTAGGTAGCCCTAGCGCTAACACCGAGGAGCTGTTTTTT.

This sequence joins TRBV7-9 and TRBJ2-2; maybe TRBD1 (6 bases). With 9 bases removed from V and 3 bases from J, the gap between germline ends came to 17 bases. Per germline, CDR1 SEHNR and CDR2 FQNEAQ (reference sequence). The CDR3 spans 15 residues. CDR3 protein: CASTRGQGYTGELFF. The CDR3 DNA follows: TGTGCCAGTACCAGAGGGCAGGGGTACACCGGGGAGCTGTTTTTT.

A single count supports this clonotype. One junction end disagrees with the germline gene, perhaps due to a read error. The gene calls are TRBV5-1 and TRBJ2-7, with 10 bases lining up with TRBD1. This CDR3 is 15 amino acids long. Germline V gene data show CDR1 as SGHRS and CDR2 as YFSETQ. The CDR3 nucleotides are TGCGCCAGCTCGAGGTTAGGGACAGGGGACTACGAGGAGTACTTC. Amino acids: CASSRLGTGDYEEYF.

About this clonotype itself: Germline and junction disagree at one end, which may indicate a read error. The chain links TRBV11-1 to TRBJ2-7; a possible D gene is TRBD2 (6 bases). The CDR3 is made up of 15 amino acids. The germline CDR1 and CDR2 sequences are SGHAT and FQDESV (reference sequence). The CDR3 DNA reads TGTACCAGCAGCCCCCGACTAGTGGGAGAGTACGAGCAGTACTTC. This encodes CTSSPRLVGEYEQYF.

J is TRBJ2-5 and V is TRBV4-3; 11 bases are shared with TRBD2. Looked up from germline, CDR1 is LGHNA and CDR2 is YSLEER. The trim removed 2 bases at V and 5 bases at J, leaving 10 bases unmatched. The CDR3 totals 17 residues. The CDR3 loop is CASSQIPSGRRGETQYF. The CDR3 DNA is TGCGCCAGCAGCCAAATCCCTAGCGGGAGGAGGGGGGAGACCCAGTACTTC.